These 9 T cell receptor beta chains share one sample of origin, sequenced in a study of blood T cell repertoires in COVID-19. Produced via immunoSEQ multiplex PCR; TCRdb's table is partial and in-frame only. The data hold some 20,000 clones, with approximately 87% observed a single time. Material for sequencing was peripheral blood. The receptors shown here come from a human donor in a cohort sampled during active COVID-19.

The chain uses TRBV27 and TRBJ2-7, with 8 positions matching TRBD2. From germline, CDR1 is MNHEY and CDR2 SMNVEV (reference sequence). This CDR3 spans 14 amino acids. V lost 6 bases and J lost 1; bases outside the gene matches: 5. As DNA, the CDR3 is TGTGCCAGCAGGCAGCGGGAGAGTTCCTACGAGCAGTACTTC. As protein: CASRQRESSYEQYF.

V and J are TRBV7-9 and TRBJ2-1; 10 bases are shared with TRBD2. CDR1 SEHNR and CDR2 FQNEAQ come from the germline V gene (reference sequence). V lost 5 bases to trimming and J lost 9 bases; unmatched junction nucleotides: 10. The CDR3 is made up of 15 amino acids. This chain's CDR3 is CASSHGLAGVSEQFF. DNA for the CDR3: TGTGCCAGCAGCCACGGGCTAGCGGGAGTAAGTGAGCAGTTCTTC.

This clone was observed a single time. V usage is TRBV6-5 and J usage is TRBJ1-1; D not certain. V dropped 3 bases and J dropped 2 bases, with 10 bases sitting between them. The CDR3 consists of 14 residues. The germline V gene encodes CDR1 MNHEY and CDR2 SVGAGI. This chain's CDR3 is CASSYLQFNTEAFF. CDR3 sequence (DNA): TGTGCCAGCAGTTATCTACAGTTTAACACTGAAGCTTTCTTT.

This chain joins TRBV2 and TRBJ2-5; tentatively, D is TRBD1 (6 bases). Germline CDR1 reads SNHLY; CDR2 reads FYNNEI. There are 13 residues in the CDR3. V gave up 9 bases and J gave up 4 bases, with 15 bases separating them. The CDR3 sequence: CARGGAVLETQYF. The CDR3 bases are TGTGCCAGAGGGGGTGCGGTCCTAGAGACCCAGTACTTC.

The J gene is TRBJ2-6, the V gene TRBV7-3; 12 nucleotides align to TRBD2. V shed 4 bases and J 0 bases; nucleotides not matched to a gene: 1. The CDR3 is 17 residues long. CDR1 and CDR2 from the germline V gene are SGHTA and FQGTGA. CDR3 sequence (DNA): TGTGCCAGCAGCTCGGGACTAGCGGGCTCTGGGGCCAACGTCCTGACTTTC. Its translation: CASSSGLAGSGANVLTF. The whole variable domain, filled in from reference TRBV7-3 and TRBJ2-6, reads GAGVSQTPSNKVTEKGKYVELRCDPISGHTALYWYRQSLGQGPEFLIYFQGTGAADDSGLPNDRFFAVRPEGSVSTLKIQRTERGDSAVYLCASSSGLAGSGANVLTFGAGSRLTVL.

V and J are TRBV5-1 and TRBJ2-1; 7 positions match TRBD1. After removal of 2 bases from V and 7 bases from J, the junction contained 9 bases not matched to a gene. The CDR3 is 15 residues long. Germline CDR1 is SGHRS and CDR2 is YFSETQ. The CDR3 DNA follows: TGCGCCAGCAGCTTAGGGGGCACAAATCTAAATGAGCAGTTCTTC. Protein sequence: CASSLGGTNLNEQFF. Looking up the rest from reference TRBV5-1 and TRBJ2-1 gives the full variable domain: KAGVTQTPRYLIKTRGQQVTLSCSPISGHRSVSWYQQTPGQGLQFLFEYFSETQRNKGNFPGRFSGRQFSNSRSEMNVSTLELGDSALYLCASSLGGTNLNEQFFGPGTRLTVL.

The chain recombines TRBV6-2 or TRBV6-3 with TRBJ2-7; D is possibly TRBD2 (5 bases). V lost 6 bases, J lost 4 bases, and 13 bases lay in between. Per germline, CDR1 MNHEY and CDR2 SVGEGT. This CDR3 region has 13 residues. The CDR3 spells CASSLGRGYEQYF. The CDR3 bases are TGTGCCAGCAGCCTGGGCCGAGGGTACGAGCAGTACTTC.

The chain joins TRBV6-2 or TRBV6-3 to TRBJ2-3, with 12 bases that match TRBD2. V was clipped by 6 bases and J by 5 bases; unmatched bases: 6. The germline V gene has CDR1 MNHEY and CDR2 SVGEGT. The CDR3 spans 15 residues. CDR3 DNA: TGTGCCAGCAGCCTAGCGGGAGGGCCTGTAGATACGCAGTATTTT. Protein product: CASSLAGGPVDTQYF.

This clone was seen just once. This chain connects TRBV29-1 to TRBJ2-2; TRBD2 agrees at 12 bases. The CDR3 is 17 amino acids. The germline gives CDR1 SQVTM, CDR2 ANQGSEA. The ends lost 6 bases at V and 0 bases at J; junction bases unmatched: 8. CDR3: CSVWGGLAGTNTGELFF. The CDR3 DNA reads TGCAGCGTCTGGGGGGGACTAGCGGGTACGAACACCGGGGAGCTGTTTTTT.